This TCR beta chain was recovered during a study of OX40 agonist ivuxolimab in advanced cancers. Looked up from germline, CDR1 is LNHDA and CDR2 is SQIVND (reference sequence). Trimming shortened V by 5 bases and J by 7 bases, and 9 bases separated the two germline ends. The CDR3 length is 12 residues. This table comes from immunoSEQ multiplex PCR, and its TCRdb copy is limited to in-frame clones, with some not included. In the table there are 55,000 to 90,000 clones, around 86% of which are singletons. The J gene is TRBJ2-1, the V gene TRBV19; possibly TRBD1 for D (6 bases). The receptor comes from an adult with an advanced solid tumor such as melanoma, head and neck, liver or kidney cancer. This specimen was CD4+ or CD8+ T cells sorted from blood, taken in a trial of the OX40 agonist ivuxolimab. The CDR3 is CASSLRGNEQFF. In DNA form, the CDR3 reads TGTGCCAGTAGTCTCAGGGGTAATGAGCAGTTCTTC.